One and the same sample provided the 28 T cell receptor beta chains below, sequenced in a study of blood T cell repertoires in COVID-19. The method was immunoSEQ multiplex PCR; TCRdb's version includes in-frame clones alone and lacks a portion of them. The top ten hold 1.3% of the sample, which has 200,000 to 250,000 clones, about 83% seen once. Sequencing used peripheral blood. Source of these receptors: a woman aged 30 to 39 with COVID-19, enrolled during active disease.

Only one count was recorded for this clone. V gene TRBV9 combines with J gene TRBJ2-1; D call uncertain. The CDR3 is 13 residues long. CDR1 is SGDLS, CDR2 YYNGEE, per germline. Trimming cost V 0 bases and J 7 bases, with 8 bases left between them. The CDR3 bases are TGTGCCAGCAGCGTAGGTGTCGGGAATGAGCAGTTCTTC. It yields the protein CASSVGVGNEQFF.

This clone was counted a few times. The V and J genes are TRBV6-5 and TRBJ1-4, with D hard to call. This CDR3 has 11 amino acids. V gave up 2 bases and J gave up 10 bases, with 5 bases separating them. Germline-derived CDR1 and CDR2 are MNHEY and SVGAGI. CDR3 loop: CASSYGGKLFF. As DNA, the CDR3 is TGTGCCAGCAGTTACGGCGGAAAACTGTTTTTT.

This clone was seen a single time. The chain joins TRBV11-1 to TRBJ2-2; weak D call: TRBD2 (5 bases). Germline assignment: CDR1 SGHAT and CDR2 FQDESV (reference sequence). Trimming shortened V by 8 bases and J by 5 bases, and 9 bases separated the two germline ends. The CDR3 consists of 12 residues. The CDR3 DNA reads TGTGCCAGCTGCCGGGAAACCGGGGAGCTGTTTTTT. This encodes CASCRETGELFF.

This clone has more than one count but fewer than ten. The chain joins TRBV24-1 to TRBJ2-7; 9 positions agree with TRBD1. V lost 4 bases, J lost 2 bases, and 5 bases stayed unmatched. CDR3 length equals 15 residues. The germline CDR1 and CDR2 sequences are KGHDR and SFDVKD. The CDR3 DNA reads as TGTGCCACCAGTGACCCGACAGGGGGAGCCTACGAGCAGTACTTC. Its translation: CATSDPTGGAYEQYF.

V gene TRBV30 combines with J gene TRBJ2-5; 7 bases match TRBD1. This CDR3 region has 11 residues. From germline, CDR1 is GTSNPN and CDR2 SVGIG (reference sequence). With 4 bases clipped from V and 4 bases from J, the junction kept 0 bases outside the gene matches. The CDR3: CAWTGGETQYF. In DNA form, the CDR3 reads TGTGCCTGGACAGGGGGAGAGACCCAGTACTTC.

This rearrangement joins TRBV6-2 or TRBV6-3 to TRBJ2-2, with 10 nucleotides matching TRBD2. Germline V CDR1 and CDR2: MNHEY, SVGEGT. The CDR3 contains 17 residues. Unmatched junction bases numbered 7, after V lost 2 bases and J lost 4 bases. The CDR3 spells CASSYPLAGATTGELFF. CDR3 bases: TGTGCCAGCAGTTACCCCCTAGCGGGAGCAACCACCGGGGAGCTGTTTTTT.

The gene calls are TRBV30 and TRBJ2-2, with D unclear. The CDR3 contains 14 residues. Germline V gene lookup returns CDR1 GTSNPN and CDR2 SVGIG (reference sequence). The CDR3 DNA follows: TGTGGTATCAAAAGAGGTCCGAACACCGGGGAGCTGTTTTTT. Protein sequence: CGIKRGPNTGELFF.

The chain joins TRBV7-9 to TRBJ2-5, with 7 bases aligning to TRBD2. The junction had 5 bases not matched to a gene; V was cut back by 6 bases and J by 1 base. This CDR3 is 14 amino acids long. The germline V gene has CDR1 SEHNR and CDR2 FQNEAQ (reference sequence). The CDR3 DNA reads TGTGCCAGCAGGAGAGCGGGGACCCAAGAGACCCAGTACTTC. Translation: CASRRAGTQETQYF.

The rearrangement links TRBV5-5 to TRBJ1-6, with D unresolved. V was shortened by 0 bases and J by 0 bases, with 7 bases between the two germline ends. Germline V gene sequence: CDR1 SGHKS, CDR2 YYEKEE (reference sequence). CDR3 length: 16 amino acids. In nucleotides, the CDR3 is TGTGCCAGCAGCTTGGGTCCGAGCTCCTATAATTCACCCCTCCACTTT. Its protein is CASSLGPSSYNSPLHF.

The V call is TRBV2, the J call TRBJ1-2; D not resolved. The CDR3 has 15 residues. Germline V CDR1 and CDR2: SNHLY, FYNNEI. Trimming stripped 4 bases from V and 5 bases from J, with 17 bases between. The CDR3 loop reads CASSGAPGSIYGYTF. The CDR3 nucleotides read TGTGCCAGCAGTGGTGCCCCTGGCTCGATTTATGGCTACACCTTC.

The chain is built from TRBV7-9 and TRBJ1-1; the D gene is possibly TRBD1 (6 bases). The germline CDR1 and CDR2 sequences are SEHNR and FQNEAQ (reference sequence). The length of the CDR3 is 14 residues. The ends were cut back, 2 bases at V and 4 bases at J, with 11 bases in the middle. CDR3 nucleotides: TGTGCCAGCAGCTTACTGGCAGGGGCCACTGAAGCTTTCTTT. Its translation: CASSLLAGATEAFF. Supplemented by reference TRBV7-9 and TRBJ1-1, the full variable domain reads DTGVSQNPRHKITKRGQNVTFRCDPISEHNRLYWYRQTLGQGPEFLTYFQNEAQLEKSRLLSDRFSAERPKGSFSTLEIQRTEQGDSAMYLCASSLLAGATEAFFGQGTRLTVV.

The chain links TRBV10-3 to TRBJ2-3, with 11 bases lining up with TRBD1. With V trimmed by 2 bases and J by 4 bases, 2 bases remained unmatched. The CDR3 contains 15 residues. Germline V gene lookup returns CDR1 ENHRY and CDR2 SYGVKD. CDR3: CAISERTGGPDTQYF. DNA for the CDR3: TGTGCCATCAGTGAGAGGACAGGGGGCCCAGATACGCAGTATTTT.

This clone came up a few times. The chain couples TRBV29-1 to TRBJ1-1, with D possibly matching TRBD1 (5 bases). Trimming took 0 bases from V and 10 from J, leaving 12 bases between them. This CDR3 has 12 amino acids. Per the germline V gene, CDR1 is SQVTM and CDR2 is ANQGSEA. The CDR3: CSVEESREGAFF. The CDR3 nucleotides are TGCAGCGTTGAAGAATCCAGGGAGGGAGCTTTCTTT. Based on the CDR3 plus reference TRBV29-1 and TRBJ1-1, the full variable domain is SAVISQKPSRDICQRGTSLTIQCQVDSQVTMMFWYRQQPGQSLTLIATANQGSEATYESGFVIDKFPISRPNLTFSTLTVSNMSPEDSSIYLCSVEESREGAFFGQGTRLTVV.

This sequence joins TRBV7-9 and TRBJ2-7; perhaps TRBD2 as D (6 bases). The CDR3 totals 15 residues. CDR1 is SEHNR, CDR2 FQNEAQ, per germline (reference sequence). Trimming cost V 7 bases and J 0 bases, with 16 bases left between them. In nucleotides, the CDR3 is TGTGCCAGCAACGATCGACTAGAGAGCTCCTACGAGCAGTACTTC. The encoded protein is CASNDRLESSYEQYF.

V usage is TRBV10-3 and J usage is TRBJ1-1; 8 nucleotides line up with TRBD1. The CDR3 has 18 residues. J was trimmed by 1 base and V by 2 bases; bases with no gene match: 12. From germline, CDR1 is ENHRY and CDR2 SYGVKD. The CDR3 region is CAISEPDRDRHSNTEAFF. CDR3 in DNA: TGTGCCATCAGTGAGCCGGACAGGGATCGACACTCGAACACTGAAGCTTTCTTT.

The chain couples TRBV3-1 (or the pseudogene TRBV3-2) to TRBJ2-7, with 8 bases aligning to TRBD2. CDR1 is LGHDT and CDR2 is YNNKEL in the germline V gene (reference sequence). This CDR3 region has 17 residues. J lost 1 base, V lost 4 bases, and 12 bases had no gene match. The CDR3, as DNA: TGTGCCAGCAGCCCGAGGGCGGGGCGGGGGGCTTCCTACGAGCAGTACTTC. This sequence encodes CASSPRAGRGASYEQYF.

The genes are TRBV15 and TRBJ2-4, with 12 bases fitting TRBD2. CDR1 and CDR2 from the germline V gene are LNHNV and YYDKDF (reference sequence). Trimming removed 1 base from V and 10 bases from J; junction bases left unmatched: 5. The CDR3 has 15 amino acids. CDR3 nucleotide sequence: TGTGCCACCAGCAGAGGCGACGGACTAGCGGGGATTCAGTACTTC. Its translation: CATSRGDGLAGIQYF.

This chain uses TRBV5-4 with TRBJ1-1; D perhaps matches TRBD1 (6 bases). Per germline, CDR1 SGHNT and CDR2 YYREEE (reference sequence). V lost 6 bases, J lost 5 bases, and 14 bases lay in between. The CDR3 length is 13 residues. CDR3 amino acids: CASTRARGTEAFF. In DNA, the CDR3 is TGTGCCAGCACGAGGGCCAGGGGTACTGAAGCTTTCTTT.

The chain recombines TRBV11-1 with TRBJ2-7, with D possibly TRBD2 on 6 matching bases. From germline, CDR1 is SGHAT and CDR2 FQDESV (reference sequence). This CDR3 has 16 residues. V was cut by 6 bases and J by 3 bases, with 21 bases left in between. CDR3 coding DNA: TGTGCCAGCAGTCGGGACTCACCAGTTAGCCACTACGAGCAGTACTTC. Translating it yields CASSRDSPVSHYEQYF.

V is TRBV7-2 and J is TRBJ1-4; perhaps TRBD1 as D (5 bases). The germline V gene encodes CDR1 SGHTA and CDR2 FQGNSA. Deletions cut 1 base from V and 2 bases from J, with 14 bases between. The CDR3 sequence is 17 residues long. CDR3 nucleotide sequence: TGTGCCAGCAGCTTAGGGCAGGGCCCGGCCACTAATGAAAAACTGTTTTTT. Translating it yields CASSLGQGPATNEKLFF.

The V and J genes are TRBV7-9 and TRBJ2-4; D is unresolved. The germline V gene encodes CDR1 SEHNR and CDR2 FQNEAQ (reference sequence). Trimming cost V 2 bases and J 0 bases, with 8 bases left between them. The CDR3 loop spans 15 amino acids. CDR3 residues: CASSLSEIAKNIQYF. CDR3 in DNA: TGTGCCAGCAGCTTAAGTGAGATAGCCAAAAACATTCAGTACTTC.

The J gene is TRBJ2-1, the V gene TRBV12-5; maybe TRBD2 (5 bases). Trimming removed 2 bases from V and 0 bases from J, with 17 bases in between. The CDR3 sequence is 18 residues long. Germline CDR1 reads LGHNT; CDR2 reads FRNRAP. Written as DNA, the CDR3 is TGTGCTAGTGGTTTGTCCCCTCGGGCGGGTAGCTCCTACAATGAGCAGTTCTTC. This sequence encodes CASGLSPRAGSSYNEQFF. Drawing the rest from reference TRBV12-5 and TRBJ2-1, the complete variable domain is DARVTQTPRHKVTEMGQEVTMRCQPILGHNTVFWYRQTMMQGLELLAYFRNRAPLDDSGMPKDRFSAEMPDATLATLKIQPSEPRDSAVYFCASGLSPRAGSSYNEQFFGPGTRLTVL.

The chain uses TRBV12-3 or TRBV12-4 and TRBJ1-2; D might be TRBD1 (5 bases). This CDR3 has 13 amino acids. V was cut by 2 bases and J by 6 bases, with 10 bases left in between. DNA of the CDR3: TGTGCCAGCAGTTTATCGGGGGTGGATGGCTACACCTTC. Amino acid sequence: CASSLSGVDGYTF.

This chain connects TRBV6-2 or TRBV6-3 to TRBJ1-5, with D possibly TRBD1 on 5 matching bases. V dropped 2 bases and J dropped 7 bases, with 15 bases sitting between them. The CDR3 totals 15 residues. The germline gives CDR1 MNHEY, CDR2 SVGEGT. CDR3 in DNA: TGTGCCAGCAGTTACGTCGGAGGGGCGCAGCAGCCCCAGCATTTT. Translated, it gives CASSYVGGAQQPQHF.

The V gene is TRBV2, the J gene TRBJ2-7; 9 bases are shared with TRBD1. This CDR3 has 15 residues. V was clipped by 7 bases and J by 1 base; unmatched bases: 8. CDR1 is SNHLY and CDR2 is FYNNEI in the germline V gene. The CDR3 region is CASTVSGQGSYEQYF. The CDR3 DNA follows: TGTGCCAGCACCGTATCGGGACAGGGATCCTACGAGCAGTACTTC.

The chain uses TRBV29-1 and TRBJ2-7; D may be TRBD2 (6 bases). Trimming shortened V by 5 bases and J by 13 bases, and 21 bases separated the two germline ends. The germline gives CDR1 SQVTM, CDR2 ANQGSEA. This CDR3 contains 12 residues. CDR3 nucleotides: TGCAGCGTTTTCACCCTGACTAGGAAACACTACTTC. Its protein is CSVFTLTRKHYF.

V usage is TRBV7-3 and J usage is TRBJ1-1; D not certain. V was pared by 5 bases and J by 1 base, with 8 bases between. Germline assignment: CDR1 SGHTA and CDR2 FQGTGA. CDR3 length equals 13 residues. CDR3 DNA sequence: TGTGCCAGCAGCAAACAACAGAACACTGAAGCTTTCTTT. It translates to CASSKQQNTEAFF.

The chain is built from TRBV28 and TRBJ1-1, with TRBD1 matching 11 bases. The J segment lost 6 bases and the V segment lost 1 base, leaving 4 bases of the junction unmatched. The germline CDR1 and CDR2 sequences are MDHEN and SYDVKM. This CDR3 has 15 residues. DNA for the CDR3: TGTGCCAGCAGTTTATACGGACAGGGGGCTTCTGAAGCTTTCTTT. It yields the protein CASSLYGQGASEAFF.